These 15 T cell receptor beta chains came from one sample sequenced in a study of blood T cells in healthy people across ages (dated by TCRdb to about 2015). Library construction relied on 5' RACE. A second roughly 7 to 12 cycle PCR used a sample-barcoded 5' primer and a J-beta primer mix. Using fastp trimming at Q25 and MiXCR clonotype assembly, TCRdb reanalyzed the public sequencing data and kept in-frame beta chains. Rows are combined by CDR3 protein, so each entry shows the most common genes and DNA. Present in this sample are 1.8 million or so distinct CDR3 sequences, approximately 39% of which were seen just once. The top ten hold roughly 23% of the sample. The sample consisted of blood. These receptors all stem from a human donor in good health.

V gene TRBV27 combines with J gene TRBJ1-1; D ambiguous. V lost 6 bases to trimming and J lost 5 bases, with 16 bases between them. This CDR3 has 14 residues. CDR1 is MNHEY and CDR2 is SMNVEV in the germline V gene (reference sequence). The DNA for the CDR3 is TGTGCCAGCAGCCTAGACGGGGTAGGGACTGAAGCTTTCTTT. Protein product: CASSLDGVGTEAFF.

The chain carries TRBV4-3 and TRBJ2-1; the D is unclear. There are 13 residues in the CDR3. Germline V gene lookup returns CDR1 LGHNA and CDR2 YSLEER. V lost 0 bases and J lost 8, with 8 bases in between. CDR3 protein: CASSQDKRDEQFF. The CDR3 DNA reads as TGCGCCAGCAGCCAAGATAAGCGCGATGAGCAGTTCTTC.

This clonotype has a handful of counts. The chain links TRBV5-6 to TRBJ2-7, with D tentatively TRBD2 (5 bases). The CDR3 is 14 amino acids. Germline CDR1 and CDR2: SGHDT and YYEEEE. With 4 bases removed from V and 3 bases from J, the gap between germline ends came to 14 bases. The CDR3 sequence: CASSTGMVGYEQYF. The CDR3 DNA reads as TGTGCCAGCAGCACGGGGATGGTTGGCTACGAGCAGTACTTC.

Concerning this clonotype itself: Germline and junction disagree at one end, which may indicate a read error. The rearrangement uses TRBV13 and TRBJ1-2; D gene unclear. CDR1 PRHDT and CDR2 FYEKMQ come from the germline V gene (reference sequence). This CDR3 has 14 amino acids. This CDR3 is CASSSDGGVNGYTF. DNA for the CDR3: TGTGCCAGCAGCTCCGACGGTGGGGTAAATGGCTACACCTTT.

V and J are TRBV6-5 and TRBJ2-5, with a weak D call TRBD2 (5 bases). The length of the CDR3 is 13 residues. Germline CDR1 and CDR2: MNHEY and SVGAGI. The V gene lost 4 bases and the J gene lost 9 bases, with 15 bases spanning the gap. CDR3 DNA: TGTGCCAGCAGTTTAACTTACATGGAGGCCCAGTACTTC. This gives the protein CASSLTYMEAQYF.

The chain recombines TRBV6-2 or TRBV6-3 with TRBJ1-5; no definite D call. V lost 5 bases and J 4 bases, leaving 12 bases between the germline ends. This CDR3 spans 14 amino acids. Germline V lookup: CDR1 MNHEY, CDR2 SVGEGT. CDR3 nucleotides: TGTGCCAGCAGTGCAAGTTCGGGTAATCAGCCCCAGCATTTT. This encodes CASSASSGNQPQHF.

The rearrangement links TRBV29-1 to TRBJ1-1; 9 nucleotides agree with TRBD1. V lost 3 bases to trimming and J lost 3 bases; unmatched junction nucleotides: 14. The CDR3 is 17 amino acids. Germline CDR1 and CDR2: SQVTM and ANQGSEA. In DNA, the CDR3 is TGCAGCGTTGACTACCAGACCGGGACAGGGTGGGACACTGAAGCTTTCTTT. Translated: CSVDYQTGTGWDTEAFF. Variable domain in full (rest from reference TRBV29-1 and TRBJ1-1): SAVISQKPSRDICQRGTSLTIQCQVDSQVTMMFWYRQQPGQSLTLIATANQGSEATYESGFVIDKFPISRPNLTFSTLTVSNMSPEDSSIYLCSVDYQTGTGWDTEAFFGQGTRLTVV.

In its sample, this clonotype was seen a few times. The chain combines TRBV7-2 with TRBJ1-5; possibly TRBD1 for D (5 bases). Looked up from germline, CDR1 is SGHTA and CDR2 is FQGNSA. Trimming took 0 bases from V and 6 from J, leaving 12 bases between them. This CDR3 contains 15 residues. The CDR3 loop is CASSLARSGGQPQHF. The CDR3 bases are TGTGCCAGCAGCTTAGCGCGGAGTGGGGGTCAGCCCCAGCATTTT.

This clonotype was seen a single time. The V gene is TRBV20-1, the J gene TRBJ2-1; 8 bases match TRBD2. Germline V gives CDR1 DFQATT, CDR2 SNEGSKA (reference sequence). V dropped 7 bases and J dropped 10; count of bases not matched to a gene: 21. This CDR3 has 16 amino acids. The CDR3: CSGTGGSGETSYEQFF. In nucleotides, the CDR3 is TGCAGTGGGACGGGGGGTAGCGGGGAAACTTCCTACGAGCAGTTCTTC.

This chain connects TRBV7-8 to TRBJ1-5; 10 bases fit TRBD1. The CDR3 extends over 15 amino acids. J lost 5 bases, V lost 4 bases, and 5 bases had no gene match. CDR1 and CDR2 from the germline V gene are SGHVS and FQNEAQ. CDR3 coding DNA: TGTGCCAGCAGCTCCGGACAGGGGGAACATCAGCCCCAGCATTTT. It specifies CASSSGQGEHQPQHF.

This clonotype has a count of ten or more. The genes are TRBV29-1 and TRBJ2-5; possible D gene TRBD2, 6 bases. The CDR3 loop spans 11 amino acids. V lost 2 bases, J lost 10 bases, and 11 bases lay in between. CDR1 and CDR2 (germline): SQVTM, ANQGSEA. This CDR3 is CSVELRRVQYF. The CDR3 nucleotides read TGCAGCGTTGAACTTAGGAGGGTCCAGTACTTC.

The chain recombines TRBV19 with TRBJ2-1, with a weak D call TRBD2 (5 bases). Germline V gives CDR1 LNHDA, CDR2 SQIVND (reference sequence). The V end lost 7 bases, the J end lost 7 bases, and 14 bases lay between the germline ends. This CDR3 is 13 amino acids long. The chain's CDR3 is CASNGESWNEQFF. DNA for the CDR3: TGTGCCAGTAACGGGGAGTCTTGGAATGAGCAGTTCTTC.

This clonotype turned up a few times. The J gene is TRBJ1-5, the V gene TRBV29-1; 8 bases are shared with TRBD1. CDR1 is SQVTM, CDR2 ANQGSEA, per germline. The V gene end was trimmed by 4 bases and the J gene end by 4 bases; junction bases not matched to a gene: 6. The CDR3 is 14 amino acids. The DNA for the CDR3 is TGCAGCGTTGTGGGGACAGGTTTTAATCAGCCCCAGCATTTT. Translating gives CSVVGTGFNQPQHF.

V is TRBV2 and J is TRBJ1-1; possibly TRBD1 for D (5 bases). The CDR3 consists of 14 residues. The germline V gene encodes CDR1 SNHLY and CDR2 FYNNEI. V was clipped by 4 bases and J by 1 base, with 10 bases between them. CDR3: CASSVAGWNTEAFF. The CDR3 region has the DNA TGTGCCAGCAGTGTCGCAGGGTGGAACACTGAAGCTTTCTTT.

The genes are TRBV7-9 and TRBJ1-2; no definite D call. Trimming left V 5 bases short and J 4 bases short, with 17 bases between. CDR1 and CDR2 from the germline V gene are SEHNR and FQNEAQ (reference sequence). The CDR3 sequence is 15 residues long. This chain's CDR3 is CASSPPKAHAYGYTF. The CDR3 DNA follows: TGTGCCAGCAGCCCCCCAAAGGCCCATGCCTATGGCTACACCTTC.